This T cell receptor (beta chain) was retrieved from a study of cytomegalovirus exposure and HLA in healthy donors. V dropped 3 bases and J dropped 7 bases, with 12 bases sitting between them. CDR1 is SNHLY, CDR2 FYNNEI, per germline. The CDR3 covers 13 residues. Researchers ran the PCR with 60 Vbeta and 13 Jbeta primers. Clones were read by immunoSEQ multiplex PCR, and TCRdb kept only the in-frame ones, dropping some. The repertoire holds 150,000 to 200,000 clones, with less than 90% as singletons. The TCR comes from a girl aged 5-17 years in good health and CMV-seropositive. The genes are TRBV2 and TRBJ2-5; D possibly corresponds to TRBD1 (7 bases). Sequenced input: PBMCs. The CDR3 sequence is CASSDNRGGTQYF. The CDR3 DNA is TGTGCCAGCAGTGACAACAGGGGAGGGACCCAGTACTTC.